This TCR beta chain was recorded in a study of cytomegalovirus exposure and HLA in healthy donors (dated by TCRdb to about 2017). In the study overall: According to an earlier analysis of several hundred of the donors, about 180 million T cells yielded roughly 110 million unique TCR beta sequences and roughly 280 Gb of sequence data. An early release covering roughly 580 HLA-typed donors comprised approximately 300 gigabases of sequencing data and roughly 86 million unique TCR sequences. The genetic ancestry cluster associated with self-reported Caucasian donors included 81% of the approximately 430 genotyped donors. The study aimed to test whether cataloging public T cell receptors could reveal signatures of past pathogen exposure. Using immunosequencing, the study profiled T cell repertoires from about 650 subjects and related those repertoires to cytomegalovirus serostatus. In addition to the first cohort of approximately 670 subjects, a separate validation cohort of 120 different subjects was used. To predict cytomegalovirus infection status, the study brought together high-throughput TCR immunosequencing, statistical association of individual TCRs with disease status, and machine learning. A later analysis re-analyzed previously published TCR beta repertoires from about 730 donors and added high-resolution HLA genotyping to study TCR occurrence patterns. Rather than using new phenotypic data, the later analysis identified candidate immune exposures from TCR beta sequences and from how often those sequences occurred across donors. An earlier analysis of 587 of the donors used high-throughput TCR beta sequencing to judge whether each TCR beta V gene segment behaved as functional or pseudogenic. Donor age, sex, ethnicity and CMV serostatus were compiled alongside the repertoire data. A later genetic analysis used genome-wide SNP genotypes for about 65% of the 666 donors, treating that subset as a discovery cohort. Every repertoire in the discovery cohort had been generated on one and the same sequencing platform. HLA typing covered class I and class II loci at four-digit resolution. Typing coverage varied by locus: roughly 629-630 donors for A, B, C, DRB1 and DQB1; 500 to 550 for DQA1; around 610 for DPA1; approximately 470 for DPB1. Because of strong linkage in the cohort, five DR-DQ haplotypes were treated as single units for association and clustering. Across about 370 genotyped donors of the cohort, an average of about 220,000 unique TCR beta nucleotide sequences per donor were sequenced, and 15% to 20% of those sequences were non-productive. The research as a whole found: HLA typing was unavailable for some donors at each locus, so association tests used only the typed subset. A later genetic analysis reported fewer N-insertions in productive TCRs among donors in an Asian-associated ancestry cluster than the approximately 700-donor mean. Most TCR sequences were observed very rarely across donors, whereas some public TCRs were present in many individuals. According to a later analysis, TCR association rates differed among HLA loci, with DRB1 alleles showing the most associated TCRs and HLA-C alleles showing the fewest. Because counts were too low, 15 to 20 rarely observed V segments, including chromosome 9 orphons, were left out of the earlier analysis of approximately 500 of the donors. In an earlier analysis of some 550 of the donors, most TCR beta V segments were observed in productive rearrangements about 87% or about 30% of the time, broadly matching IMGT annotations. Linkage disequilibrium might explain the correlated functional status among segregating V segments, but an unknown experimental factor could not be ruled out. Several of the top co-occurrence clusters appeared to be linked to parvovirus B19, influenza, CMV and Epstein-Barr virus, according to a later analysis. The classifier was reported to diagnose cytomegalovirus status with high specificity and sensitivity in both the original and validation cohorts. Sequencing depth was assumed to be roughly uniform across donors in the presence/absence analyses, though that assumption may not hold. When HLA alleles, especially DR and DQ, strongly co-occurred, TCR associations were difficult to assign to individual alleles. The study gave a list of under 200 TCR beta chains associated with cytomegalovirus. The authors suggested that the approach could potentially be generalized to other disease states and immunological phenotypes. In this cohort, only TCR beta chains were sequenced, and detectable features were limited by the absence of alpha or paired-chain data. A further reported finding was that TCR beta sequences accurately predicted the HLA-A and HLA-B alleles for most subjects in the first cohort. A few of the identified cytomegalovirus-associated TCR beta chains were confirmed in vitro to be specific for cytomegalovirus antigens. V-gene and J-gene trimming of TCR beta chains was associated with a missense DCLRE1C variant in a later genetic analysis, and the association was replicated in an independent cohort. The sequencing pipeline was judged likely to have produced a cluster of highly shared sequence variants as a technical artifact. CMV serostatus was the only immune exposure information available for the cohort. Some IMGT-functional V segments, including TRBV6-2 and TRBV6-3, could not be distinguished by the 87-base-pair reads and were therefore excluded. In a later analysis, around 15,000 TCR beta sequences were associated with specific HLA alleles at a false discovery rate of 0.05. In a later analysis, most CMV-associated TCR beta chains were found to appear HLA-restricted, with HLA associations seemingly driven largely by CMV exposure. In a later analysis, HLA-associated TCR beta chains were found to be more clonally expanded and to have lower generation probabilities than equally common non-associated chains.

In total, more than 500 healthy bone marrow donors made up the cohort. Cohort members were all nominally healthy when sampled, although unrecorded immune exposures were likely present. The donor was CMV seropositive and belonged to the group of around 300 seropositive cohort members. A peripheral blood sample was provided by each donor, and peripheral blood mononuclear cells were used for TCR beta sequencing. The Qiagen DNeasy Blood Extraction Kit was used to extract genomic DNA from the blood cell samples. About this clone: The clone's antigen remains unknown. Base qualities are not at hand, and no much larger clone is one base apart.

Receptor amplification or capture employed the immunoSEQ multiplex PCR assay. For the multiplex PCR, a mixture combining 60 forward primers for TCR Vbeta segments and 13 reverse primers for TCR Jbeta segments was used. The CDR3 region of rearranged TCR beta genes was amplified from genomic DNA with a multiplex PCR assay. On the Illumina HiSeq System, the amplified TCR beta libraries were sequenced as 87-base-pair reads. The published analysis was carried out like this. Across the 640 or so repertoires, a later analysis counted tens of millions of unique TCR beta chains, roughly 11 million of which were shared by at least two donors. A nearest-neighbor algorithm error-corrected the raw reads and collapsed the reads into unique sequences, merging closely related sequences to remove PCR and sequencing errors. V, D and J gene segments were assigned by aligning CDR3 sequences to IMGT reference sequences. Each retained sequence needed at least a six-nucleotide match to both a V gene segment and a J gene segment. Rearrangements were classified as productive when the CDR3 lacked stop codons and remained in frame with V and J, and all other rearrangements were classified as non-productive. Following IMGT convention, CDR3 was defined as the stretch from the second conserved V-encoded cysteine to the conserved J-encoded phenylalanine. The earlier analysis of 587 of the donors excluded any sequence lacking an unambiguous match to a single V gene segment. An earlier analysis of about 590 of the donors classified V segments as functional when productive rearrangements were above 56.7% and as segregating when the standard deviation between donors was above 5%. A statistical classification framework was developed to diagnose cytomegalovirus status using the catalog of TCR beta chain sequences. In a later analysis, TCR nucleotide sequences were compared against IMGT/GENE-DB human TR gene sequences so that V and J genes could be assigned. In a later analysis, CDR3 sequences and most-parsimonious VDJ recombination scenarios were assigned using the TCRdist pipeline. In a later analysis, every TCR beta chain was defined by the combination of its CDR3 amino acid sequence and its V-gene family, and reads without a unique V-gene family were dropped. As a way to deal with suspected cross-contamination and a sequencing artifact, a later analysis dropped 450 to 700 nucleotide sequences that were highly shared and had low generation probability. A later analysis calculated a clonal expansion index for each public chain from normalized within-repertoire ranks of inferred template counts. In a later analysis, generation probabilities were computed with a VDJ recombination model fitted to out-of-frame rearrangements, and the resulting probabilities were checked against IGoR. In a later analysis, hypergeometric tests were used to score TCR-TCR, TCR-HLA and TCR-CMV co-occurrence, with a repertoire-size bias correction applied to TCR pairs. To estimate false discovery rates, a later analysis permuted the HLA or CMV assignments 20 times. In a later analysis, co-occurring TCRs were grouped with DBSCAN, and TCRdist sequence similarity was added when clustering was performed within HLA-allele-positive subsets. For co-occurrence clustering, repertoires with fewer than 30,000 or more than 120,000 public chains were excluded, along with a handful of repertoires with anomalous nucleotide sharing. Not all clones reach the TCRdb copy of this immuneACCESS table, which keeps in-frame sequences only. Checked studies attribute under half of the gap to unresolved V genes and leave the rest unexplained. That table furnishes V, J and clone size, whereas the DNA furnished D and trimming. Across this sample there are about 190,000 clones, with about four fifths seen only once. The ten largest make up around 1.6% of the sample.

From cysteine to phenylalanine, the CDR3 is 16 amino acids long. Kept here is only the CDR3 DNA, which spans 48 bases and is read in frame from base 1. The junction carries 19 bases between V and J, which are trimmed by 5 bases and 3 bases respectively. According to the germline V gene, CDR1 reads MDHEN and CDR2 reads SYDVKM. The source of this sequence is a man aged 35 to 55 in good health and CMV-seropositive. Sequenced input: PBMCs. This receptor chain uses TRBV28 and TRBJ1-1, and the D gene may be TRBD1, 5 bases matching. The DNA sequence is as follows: TGTGCCAGCAGTGATTTTGGGCGGGGGGGGGACACTGAAGCTTTCTTT. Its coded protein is CASSDFGRGGDTEAFF.